One T cell receptor beta chain is described in this entry. The trim removed 2 bases at V and 10 bases at J, leaving 9 bases unmatched. CDR1 SGHTA and CDR2 FQGTGA come from the germline V gene. The CDR3 covers 15 residues. This entry comes from a study of blood T cell repertoires in COVID-19. Study as a whole: Sources were T cells, B-cell-depleted T cells, or PBMCs; the material itself was cDNA or gDNA.

Methods used by the authors: By means of reference gene primer amplification, nucleated cell counts were estimated. This table comes from immunoSEQ multiplex PCR, and its TCRdb copy is limited to in-frame clones, with some not included. D and trimming were read from the DNA, whereas the V and J calls and clone size are those reported in that table. The sample shows 180,000 or so clones, around 80% of them seen only once. Assignment of participants to cohorts was predicated upon participant-reported clinical history. V and J are TRBV7-3 and TRBJ2-1; 9 bases map to TRBD2. Sequencing used PBMCs or T cells enriched from blood (not recorded which). This sequence originates from a man between 60 and 70 years old who had been exposed to COVID-19. The DNA for the CDR3 is TGTGCCAGCAGCTTAGTAGCGGGAGCCCATGAAGAGCAGTTCTTC. This translates into CASSLVAGAHEEQFF.